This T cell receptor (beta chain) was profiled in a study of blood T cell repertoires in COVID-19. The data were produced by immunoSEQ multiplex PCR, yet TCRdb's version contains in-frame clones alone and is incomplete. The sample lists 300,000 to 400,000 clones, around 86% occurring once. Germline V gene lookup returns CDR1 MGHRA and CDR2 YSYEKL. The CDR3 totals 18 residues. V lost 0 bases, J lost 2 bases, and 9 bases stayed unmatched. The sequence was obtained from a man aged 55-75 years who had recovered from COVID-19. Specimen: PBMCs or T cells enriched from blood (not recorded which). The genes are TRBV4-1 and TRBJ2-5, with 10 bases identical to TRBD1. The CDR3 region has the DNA TGCGCCAGCAGCCAAGAACCGGTCGGGACAGGGGTTCAAGAGACCCAGTACTTC. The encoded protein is CASSQEPVGTGVQETQYF.